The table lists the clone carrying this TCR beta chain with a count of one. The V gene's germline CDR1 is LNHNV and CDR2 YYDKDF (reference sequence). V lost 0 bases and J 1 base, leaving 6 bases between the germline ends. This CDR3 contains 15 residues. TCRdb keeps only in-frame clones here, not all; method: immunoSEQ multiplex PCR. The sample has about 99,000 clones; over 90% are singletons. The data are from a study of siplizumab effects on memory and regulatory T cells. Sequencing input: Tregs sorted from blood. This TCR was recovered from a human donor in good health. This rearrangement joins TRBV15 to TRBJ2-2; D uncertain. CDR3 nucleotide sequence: TGTGCCACCAGCAGAGAATGGAGGAACACCGGGGAGCTGTTTTTT. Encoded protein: CATSREWRNTGELFF.